This T cell receptor (beta chain) was obtained from a study of T cells after yellow fever vaccination. 5'RACE template switching added a universal primer site and UMIs to TCR cDNA. TCRdb redid the calling of the 5' RACE reads with MiXCR, one entry per CDR3 protein. This table holds under 55,000 distinct CDR3 sequences, approximately 7% found once. CDR3 size: 12 residues. Germline V gives CDR1 DFQATT, CDR2 SNEGSKA (reference sequence). The V and J ends lost 6 bases and 6 bases respectively, with 14 bases between them. This clonotype has ten or more counts. Study-wide results and caveats: A minor fraction of clonotypes spanned both CD4 and CD8 compartments. Once the booster was given, most primary-vaccination clones reappeared, at more than 95% for CD4 and roughly 85% for CD8. The presence of abundant clonotypes contaminating from the bulk population was possible in FACS-sorted repertoires.

This clonotype was obtained from a man aged 18 to 29 who received the YFV17D yellow fever vaccine. The material was CD8+ T cells not binding an NS4B(214-222) dextramer, sorted from PBMCs, obtained about 41 days after the first yellow fever vaccination. V and J are TRBV20-1 and TRBJ1-1; weak D call: TRBD1 (5 bases). The CDR3 protein is CSARVRDAEAFF. CDR3 DNA sequence: TGCAGTGCCAGGGTGAGGGACGCTGAAGCTTTCTTT.